Listed below are T cell receptor beta chains from one sample, sequenced in a study of OX40 agonist ivuxolimab in advanced cancers. The assay was immunoSEQ multiplex PCR, and TCRdb's table has in-frame clones only and misses some. The sample includes approximately 89,000 clones, around 88% of them seen just once. Material: CD4+ or CD8+ T cells sorted from blood, obtained in a trial of the OX40 agonist ivuxolimab. The receptors stem from an adult with an advanced solid tumor such as melanoma, head and neck, liver or kidney cancer. Both conserved end residues are part of each CDR3. D genes are given only for firm matches. A row's size may be missing; if present it is once, few, many or a size class.

d_gene,v_gene,abundance,j_gene,CDR3nt,CDR3aa
.,TRBV2,few,TRBJ2-3,TGTGCCAGCAGCTCATCTCCTGATACGCAGTATTTT,CASSSSPDTQYF
.,TRBV6-4,.,TRBJ2-1,TGTGCCAGCAGTGACTCGAGTAGACAGGTTCCCCCCGAGGGGCAGTTCTTC,CASSDSSRQVPPEGQFF
.,TRBV2,.,TRBJ2-5,TGTGCCAGCAGTGTTTCAGGGGGGGAGACCCAGTACTTC,CASSVSGGETQYF
.,TRBV6-5,.,TRBJ2-1,TGTGCCAGCAGTCTGGCCGAAATGCAGTTCTTC,CASSLAEMQFF
TRBD1,TRBV6-5,.,TRBJ1-1,TGTGCCAGCAGTTACGCACCGGGACAGAGGAACACTGAAGCTTTCTTT,CASSYAPGQRNTEAFF
TRBD1,TRBV11-3,.,TRBJ2-5,TGTGCCAGCAGCTTAATGACAGGGCAAGAGACCCAGTACTTC,CASSLMTGQETQYF
.,TRBV27,.,TRBJ1-2,TGTGCCAGCAGTCCCCACAATAGCAGGGAGGGCTACACCTTC,CASSPHNSREGYTF
TRBD1,TRBV27,.,TRBJ2-2,TGTGCCAGCAGTCCCAGGGGGAATCACGCCGGGGAGCTGTTTTTT,CASSPRGNHAGELFF
.,TRBV9,once,TRBJ1-3,TGTGCCAGCAGCGTAGGGGGACGGCTGACCGGGGGAAACACCATATATTTT,CASSVGGRLTGGNTIYF
.,TRBV7-6,.,TRBJ2-2,TGTGCCAGCAGCGCTACGAACACCGGGGAGCTGTTTTTT,CASSATNTGELFF